A single TCR beta chain is shown here with its context. The CDR3 covers 12 residues. CDR1 SGHTS and CDR2 YDEGEE come from the germline V gene. This sample is drawn from a study of monozygotic twins with inflammatory bowel disease. One entry per CDR3 protein, without DNA, is what TCRdb gives after re-calling the 5' RACE reads. This repertoire includes approximately 160,000 distinct CDR3 sequences. This chain joins TRBV5-8 and TRBJ2-1; TCRdb's D gene call, TRBD1, goes unchecked for lack of DNA. Sequenced: blood. This sequence was found in a human donor with ulcerative colitis or Crohn's disease, or a healthy co-twin of an affected twin (not recorded which). CDR3 region: CASSRQYNEQFF.